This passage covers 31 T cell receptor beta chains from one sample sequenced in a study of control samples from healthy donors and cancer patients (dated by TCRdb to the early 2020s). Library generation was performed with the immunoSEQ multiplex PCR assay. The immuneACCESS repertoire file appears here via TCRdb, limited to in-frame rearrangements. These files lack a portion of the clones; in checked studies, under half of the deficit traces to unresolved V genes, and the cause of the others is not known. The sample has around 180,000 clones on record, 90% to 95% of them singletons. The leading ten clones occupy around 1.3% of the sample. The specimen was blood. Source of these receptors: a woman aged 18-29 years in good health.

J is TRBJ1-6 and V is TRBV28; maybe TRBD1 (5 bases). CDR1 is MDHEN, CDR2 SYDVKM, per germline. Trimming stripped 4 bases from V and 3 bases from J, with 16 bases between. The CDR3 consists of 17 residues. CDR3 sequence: CASSSGQFRYYNSPLHF. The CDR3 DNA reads TGTGCCAGCAGTTCAGGGCAATTTCGGTACTATAATTCACCCCTCCACTTT.

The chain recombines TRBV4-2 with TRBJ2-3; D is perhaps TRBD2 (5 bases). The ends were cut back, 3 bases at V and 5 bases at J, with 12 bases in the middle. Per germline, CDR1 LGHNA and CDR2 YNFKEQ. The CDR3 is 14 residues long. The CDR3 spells CASSQRANQDTQYF. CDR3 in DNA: TGTGCCAGCAGCCAGAGGGCGAATCAAGATACGCAGTATTTT.

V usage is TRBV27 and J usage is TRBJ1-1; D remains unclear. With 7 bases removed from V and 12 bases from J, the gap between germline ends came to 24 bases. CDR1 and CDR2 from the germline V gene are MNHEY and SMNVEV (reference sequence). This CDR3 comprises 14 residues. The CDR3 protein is CASKADSLPWATFF. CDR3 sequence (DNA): TGTGCCAGCAAGGCCGACTCTCTACCCTGGGCAACTTTCTTT.

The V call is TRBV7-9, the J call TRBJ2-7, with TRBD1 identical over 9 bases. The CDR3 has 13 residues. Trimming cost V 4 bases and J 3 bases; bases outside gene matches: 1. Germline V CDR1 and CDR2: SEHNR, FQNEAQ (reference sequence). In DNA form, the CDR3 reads TGTGCCAGCAGCTCGGACAGGGGCTACGAGCAGTACTTC. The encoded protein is CASSSDRGYEQYF.

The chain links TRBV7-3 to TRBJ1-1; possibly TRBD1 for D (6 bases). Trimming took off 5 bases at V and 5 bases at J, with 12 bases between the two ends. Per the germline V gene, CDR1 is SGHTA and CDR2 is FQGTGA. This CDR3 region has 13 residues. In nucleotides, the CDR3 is TGTGCCAGCAGCCGGGGGCTTGGAACTGAAGCTTTCTTT. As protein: CASSRGLGTEAFF. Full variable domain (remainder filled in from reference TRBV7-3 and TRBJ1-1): GAGVSQTPSNKVTEKGKYVELRCDPISGHTALYWYRQSLGQGPEFLIYFQGTGAADDSGLPNDRFFAVRPEGSVSTLKIQRTERGDSAVYLCASSRGLGTEAFFGQGTRLTVV.

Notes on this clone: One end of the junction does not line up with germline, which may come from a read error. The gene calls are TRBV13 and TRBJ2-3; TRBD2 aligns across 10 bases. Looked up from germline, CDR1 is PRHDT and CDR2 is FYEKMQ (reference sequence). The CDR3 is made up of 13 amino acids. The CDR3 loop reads CASSLATSGATGF. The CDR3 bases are TGTGCCAGCAGCCTCGCTACTAGCGGGGCGACGGGTTTT.

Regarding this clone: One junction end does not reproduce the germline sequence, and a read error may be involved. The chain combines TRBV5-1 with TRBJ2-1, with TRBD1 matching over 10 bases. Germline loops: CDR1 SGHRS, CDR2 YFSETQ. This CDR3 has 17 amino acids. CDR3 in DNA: TGCGCCCGCAGCCCGGGGGGGACAGGGGTTACCTACAATGAGCAGTTCTTC. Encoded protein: CARSPGGTGVTYNEQFF.

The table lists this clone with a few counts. CDR3 region: CASSSGTSNEQFF. DNA for the CDR3: TGTGCCAGCAGCAGCGGGACTAGCAATGAGCAGTTCTTC. The V call is TRBV11-2, the J call TRBJ2-1, with 8 bases fitting TRBD2. The CDR3 covers 13 residues. Per germline, CDR1 SGHAT and CDR2 FQNNGV. Germline trimming cut 5 bases from V and 6 bases from J; bases unmatched to any gene: 3.

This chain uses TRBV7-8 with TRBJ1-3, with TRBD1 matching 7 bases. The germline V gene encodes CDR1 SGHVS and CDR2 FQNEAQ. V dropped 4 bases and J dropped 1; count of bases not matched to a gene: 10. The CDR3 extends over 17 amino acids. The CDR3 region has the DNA TGTGCCAGCAGCTCATCGGACAGGCCGACGTCTGGAAACACCATATATTTT. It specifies CASSSSDRPTSGNTIYF.

The CDR3 nucleotides are TGTGCCAGCAACGACAGGGGTAGCGTTGGTACGCAGTATTTT. It encodes CASNDRGSVGTQYF. The chain employs TRBV6-5 and TRBJ2-3; TRBD1 matches 8 bases. V was pared by 7 bases and J by 8 bases, with 11 bases of the junction left unmatched. Germline V gene data show CDR1 as MNHEY and CDR2 as SVGAGI. This CDR3 comprises 14 residues.

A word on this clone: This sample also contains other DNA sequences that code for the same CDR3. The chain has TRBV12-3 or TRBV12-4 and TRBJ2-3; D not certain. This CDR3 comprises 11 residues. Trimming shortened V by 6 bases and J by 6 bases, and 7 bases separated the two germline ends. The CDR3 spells CASSLTDTQYF. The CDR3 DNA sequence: TGTGCCAGCAGCCTGACGGATACGCAGTATTTT.

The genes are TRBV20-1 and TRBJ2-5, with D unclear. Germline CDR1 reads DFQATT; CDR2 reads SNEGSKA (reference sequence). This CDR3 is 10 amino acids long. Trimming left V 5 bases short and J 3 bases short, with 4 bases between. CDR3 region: CSALEETQYF. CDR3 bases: TGCAGTGCTTTAGAAGAGACCCAGTACTTC.

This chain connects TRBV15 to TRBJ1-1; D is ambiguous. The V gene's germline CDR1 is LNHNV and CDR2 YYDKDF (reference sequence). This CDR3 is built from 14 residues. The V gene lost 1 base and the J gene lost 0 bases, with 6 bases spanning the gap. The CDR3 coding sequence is TGTGCCACCAGCAGAGTGTCACTGAACACTGAAGCTTTCTTT. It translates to CATSRVSLNTEAFF.

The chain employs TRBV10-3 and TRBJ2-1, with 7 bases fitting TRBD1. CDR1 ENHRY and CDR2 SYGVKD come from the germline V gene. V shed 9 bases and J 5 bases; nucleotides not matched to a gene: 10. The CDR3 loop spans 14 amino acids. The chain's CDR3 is CAIATGTRNNEQFF. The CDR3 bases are TGTGCCATAGCGACAGGGACGAGAAACAATGAGCAGTTCTTC.

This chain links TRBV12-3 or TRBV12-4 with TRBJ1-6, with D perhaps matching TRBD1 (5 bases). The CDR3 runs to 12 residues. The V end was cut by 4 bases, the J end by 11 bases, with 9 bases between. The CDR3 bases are TGTGCCAGCAGTTGGGGGATAGCACCCCTCCACTTT. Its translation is CASSWGIAPLHF.

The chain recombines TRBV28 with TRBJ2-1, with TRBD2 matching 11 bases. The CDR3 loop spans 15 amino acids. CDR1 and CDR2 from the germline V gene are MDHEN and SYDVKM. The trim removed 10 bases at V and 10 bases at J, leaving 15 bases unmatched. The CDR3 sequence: CATHRTSGRGQEQFF. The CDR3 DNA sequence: TGTGCCACCCATAGAACTAGCGGGAGAGGGCAGGAGCAGTTCTTC. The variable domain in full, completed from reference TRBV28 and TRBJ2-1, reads DVKVTQSSRYLVKRTGEKVFLECVQDMDHENMFWYRQDPGLGLRLIYFSYDVKMKEKGDIPEGYSVSREKKERFSLILESASTNQTSMYLCATHRTSGRGQEQFFGPGTRLTVL.

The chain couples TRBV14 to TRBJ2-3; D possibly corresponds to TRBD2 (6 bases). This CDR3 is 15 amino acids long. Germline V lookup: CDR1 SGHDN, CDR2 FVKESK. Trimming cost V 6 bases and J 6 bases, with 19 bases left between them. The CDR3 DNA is TGTGCCAGCAGTGCCGACCGCGGGGCGTGGGATACGCAGTATTTT. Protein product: CASSADRGAWDTQYF.

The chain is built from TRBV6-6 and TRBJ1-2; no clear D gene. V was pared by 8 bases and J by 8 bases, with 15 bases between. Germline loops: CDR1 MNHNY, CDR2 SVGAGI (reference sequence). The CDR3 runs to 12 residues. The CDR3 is CASLNVDVGYTF. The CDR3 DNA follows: TGTGCCAGCCTAAATGTTGACGTCGGCTACACCTTC.

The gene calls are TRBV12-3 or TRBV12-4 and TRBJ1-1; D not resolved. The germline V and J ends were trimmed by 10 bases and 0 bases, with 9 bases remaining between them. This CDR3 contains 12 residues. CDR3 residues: CAIQTMNTEAFF. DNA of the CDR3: TGTGCCATCCAGACCATGAACACTGAAGCTTTCTTT.

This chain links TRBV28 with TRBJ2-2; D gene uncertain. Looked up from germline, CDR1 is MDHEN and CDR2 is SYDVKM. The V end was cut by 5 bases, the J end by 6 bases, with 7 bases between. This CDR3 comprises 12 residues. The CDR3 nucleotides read TGTGCCAGCAGTCCCTGGTCCGGGGAGCTGTTTTTT. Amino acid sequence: CASSPWSGELFF. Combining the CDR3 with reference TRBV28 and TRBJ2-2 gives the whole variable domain DVKVTQSSRYLVKRTGEKVFLECVQDMDHENMFWYRQDPGLGLRLIYFSYDVKMKEKGDIPEGYSVSREKKERFSLILESASTNQTSMYLCASSPWSGELFFGEGSRLTVL.

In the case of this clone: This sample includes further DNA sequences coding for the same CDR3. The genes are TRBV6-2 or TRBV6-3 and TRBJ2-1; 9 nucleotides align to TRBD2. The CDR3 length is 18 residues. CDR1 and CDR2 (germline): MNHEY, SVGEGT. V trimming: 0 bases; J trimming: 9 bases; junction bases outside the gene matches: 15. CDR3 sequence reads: CASSYSTGVAGAVSEQFF. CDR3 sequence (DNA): TGTGCCAGCAGTTACTCCACGGGGGTAGCGGGAGCGGTTAGTGAGCAGTTCTTC.

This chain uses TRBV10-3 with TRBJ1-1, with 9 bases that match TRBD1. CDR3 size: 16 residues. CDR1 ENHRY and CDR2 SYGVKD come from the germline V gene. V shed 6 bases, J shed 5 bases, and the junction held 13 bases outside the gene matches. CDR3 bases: TGTGCCATCAGGGGACAGGGAAGGGGGTCACGGACTGAAGCTTTCTTT. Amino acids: CAIRGQGRGSRTEAFF.

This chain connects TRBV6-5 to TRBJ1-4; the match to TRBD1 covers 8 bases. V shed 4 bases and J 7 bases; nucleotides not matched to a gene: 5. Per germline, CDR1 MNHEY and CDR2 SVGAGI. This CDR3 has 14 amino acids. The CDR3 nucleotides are TGTGCCAGCAGTTTGACAGGGGTTGGTGAAAAACTGTTTTTT. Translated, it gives CASSLTGVGEKLFF.

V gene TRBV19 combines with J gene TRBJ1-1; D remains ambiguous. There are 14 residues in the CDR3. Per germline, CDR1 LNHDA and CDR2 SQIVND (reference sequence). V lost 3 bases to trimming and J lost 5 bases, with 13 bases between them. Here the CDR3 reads CASSIDTAPTEAFF. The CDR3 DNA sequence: TGTGCCAGTAGTATCGACACAGCCCCGACTGAAGCTTTCTTT.

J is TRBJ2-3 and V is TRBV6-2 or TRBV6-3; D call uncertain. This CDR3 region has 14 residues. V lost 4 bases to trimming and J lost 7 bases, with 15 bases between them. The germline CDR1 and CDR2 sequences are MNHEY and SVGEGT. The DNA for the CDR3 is TGTGCCAGCAGTTCCCCCCGGGCCGGATATACGCAGTATTTT. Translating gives CASSSPRAGYTQYF.

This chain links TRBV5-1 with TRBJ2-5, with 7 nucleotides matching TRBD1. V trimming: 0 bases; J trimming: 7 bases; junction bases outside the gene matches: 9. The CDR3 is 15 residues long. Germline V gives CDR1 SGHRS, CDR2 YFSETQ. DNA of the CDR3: TGCGCCAGCAGCTTGGCCGCCAGGGGGATAGGGACCCAGTACTTC. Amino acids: CASSLAARGIGTQYF. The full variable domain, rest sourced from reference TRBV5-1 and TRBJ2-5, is KAGVTQTPRYLIKTRGQQVTLSCSPISGHRSVSWYQQTPGQGLQFLFEYFSETQRNKGNFPGRFSGRQFSNSRSEMNVSTLELGDSALYLCASSLAARGIGTQYFGPGTRLLVL.

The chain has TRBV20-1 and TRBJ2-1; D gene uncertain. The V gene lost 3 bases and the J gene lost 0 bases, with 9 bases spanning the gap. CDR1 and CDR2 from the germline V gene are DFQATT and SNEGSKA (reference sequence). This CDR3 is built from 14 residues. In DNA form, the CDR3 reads TGCAGTGCTAGTGATGATAGCTCCTACAATGAGCAGTTCTTC. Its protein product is CSASDDSSYNEQFF.

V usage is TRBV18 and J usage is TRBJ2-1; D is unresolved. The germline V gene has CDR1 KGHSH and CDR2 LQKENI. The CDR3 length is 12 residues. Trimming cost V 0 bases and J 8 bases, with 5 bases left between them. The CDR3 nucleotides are TGTGCCAGCTCACCACCTTTCGATGAGCAGTTCTTC. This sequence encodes CASSPPFDEQFF.

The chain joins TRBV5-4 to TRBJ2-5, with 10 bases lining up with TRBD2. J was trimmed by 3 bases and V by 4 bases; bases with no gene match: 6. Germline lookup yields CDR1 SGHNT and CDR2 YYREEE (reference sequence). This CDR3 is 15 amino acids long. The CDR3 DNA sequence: TGTGCCAGCAGCGACAAGCGGGAGGGTGAAGAGACCCAGTACTTC. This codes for CASSDKREGEETQYF. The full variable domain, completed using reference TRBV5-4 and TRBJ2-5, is ETGVTQSPTHLIKTRGQQVTLRCSSQSGHNTVSWYQQALGQGPQFIFQYYREEENGRGNFPPRFSGLQFPNYSSELNVNALELDDSALYLCASSDKREGEETQYFGPGTRLLVL.

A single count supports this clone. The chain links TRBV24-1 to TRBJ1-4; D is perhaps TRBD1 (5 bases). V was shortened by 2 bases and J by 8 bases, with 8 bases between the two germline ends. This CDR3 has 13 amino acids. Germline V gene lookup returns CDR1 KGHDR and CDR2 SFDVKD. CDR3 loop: CATSDYRDEKLFF. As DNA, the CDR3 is TGTGCCACCAGTGATTACCGGGACGAAAAACTGTTTTTT.

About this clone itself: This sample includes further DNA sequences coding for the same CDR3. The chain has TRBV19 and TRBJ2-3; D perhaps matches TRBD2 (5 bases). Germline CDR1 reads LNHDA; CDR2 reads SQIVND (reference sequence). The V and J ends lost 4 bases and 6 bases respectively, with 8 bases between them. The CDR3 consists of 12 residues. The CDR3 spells CASSRLADTQYF. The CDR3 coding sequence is TGTGCCAGTAGTAGATTAGCGGATACGCAGTATTTT. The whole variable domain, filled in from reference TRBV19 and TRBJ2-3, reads DGGITQSPKYLFRKEGQNVTLSCEQNLNHDAMYWYRQDPGQGLRLIYYSQIVNDFQKGDIAEGYSVSREKKESFPLTVTSAQKNPTAFYLCASSRLADTQYFGPGTRLTVL.